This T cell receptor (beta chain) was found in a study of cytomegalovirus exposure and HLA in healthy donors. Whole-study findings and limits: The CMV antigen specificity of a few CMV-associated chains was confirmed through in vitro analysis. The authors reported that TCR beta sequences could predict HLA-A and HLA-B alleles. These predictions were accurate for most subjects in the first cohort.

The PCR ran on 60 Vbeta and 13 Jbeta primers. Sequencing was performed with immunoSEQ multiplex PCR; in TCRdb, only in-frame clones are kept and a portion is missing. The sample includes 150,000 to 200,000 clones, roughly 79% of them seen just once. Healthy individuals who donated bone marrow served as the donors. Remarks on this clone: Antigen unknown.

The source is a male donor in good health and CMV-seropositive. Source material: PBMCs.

CDR3 residues: CAIDWGVVDTGELFF. The CDR3 DNA is TGTGCCATCGACTGGGGGGTTGTGGACACCGGGGAGCTGTTTTTT. V and J are TRBV7-2 and TRBJ2-2, with D perhaps matching TRBD2 (6 bases). V was trimmed by 10 bases and J by 3 bases, leaving 18 bases between them. CDR1 SGHTA and CDR2 FQGNSA come from the germline V gene. The CDR3 extends over 15 amino acids. Full variable domain (rest looked up from reference TRBV7-2 and TRBJ2-2): GAGVSQSPSNKVTEKGKDVELRCDPISGHTALYWYRQSLGQGLEFLIYFQGNSAPDKSGLPSDRFSAERTGGSVSTLTIQRTQQEDSAVYLCAIDWGVVDTGELFFGEGSRLTVL.